Below are 27 T cell receptor beta chains sequenced from a single sample in a study of T cell repertoires in cytomegalovirus infection (dated 2019 in TCRdb). The treatment or condition label corresponds to: in vitro stimulation with specific CMV peptide epitopes to enrich CMV-specific T cells. No cognate antigen is known for these TCRs. Sequencing took place on an Illumina HiSeq 1500. TCRdb reworked the public reads: Q25 trimming with fastp, MiXCR clone assembly, productive beta chains retained. CDR3 protein duplicates are merged, each entry listing the most common genes and DNA. The sample table lists around 300,000 distinct CDR3 sequences, around a quarter of them with a count of one. The top ten constitute roughly 13% of the sample. The starting material was cultured PBMCs, obtained from culture after CMV antigen stimulation. The receptors were gathered from a human donor in good health (CMV status not recorded). Some clones in this sample may be carry-over from other donors' samples.

The chain joins TRBV20-1 to TRBJ2-7; TRBD1 matches at 8 bases. The length of the CDR3 is 14 residues. Germline V lookup: CDR1 DFQATT, CDR2 SNEGSKA (reference sequence). V dropped 6 bases and J dropped 4; count of bases not matched to a gene: 11. CDR3 loop: CSAPNARGLYEQYF. In DNA form, the CDR3 reads TGCAGTGCCCCTAATGCCAGGGGGCTTTACGAGCAGTACTTC.

This clonotype has ten or more counts. The chain has TRBV7-2 and TRBJ2-3, with 13 nucleotides matching TRBD2. This CDR3 is built from 15 residues. Trimming took 5 bases from V and 6 from J; bases not matched to a gene: 5. CDR1 and CDR2 (germline): SGHTA, FQGNSA. The CDR3 here is CASSTGLAGLDTQYF. The CDR3 DNA reads as TGTGCCAGCAGCACGGGACTAGCGGGATTGGATACGCAGTATTTT.

This clonotype was seen a few times. This rearrangement joins TRBV4-1 to TRBJ1-2; tentatively, D is TRBD1 (6 bases). From germline, CDR1 is MGHRA and CDR2 YSYEKL. Trimming cost V 2 bases and J 4 bases, with 11 bases left between them. The CDR3 extends over 14 amino acids. The CDR3 loop reads CASSQPQGPYGYTF. The CDR3 DNA reads TGCGCCAGCAGCCAACCACAGGGTCCCTATGGCTACACCTTC.

This clonotype was seen a handful of times. This chain connects TRBV5-8 to TRBJ2-3; D perhaps matches TRBD1 (6 bases). CDR1 is SGHTS, CDR2 YDEGEE, per germline. The ends were cut back, 3 bases at V and 4 bases at J, with 15 bases in the middle. CDR3 length: 15 amino acids. The DNA of the CDR3 is TGTGCCAGCAGCTGGGGGCGACCTTACCCAGATACGCAGTATTTT. This translates into CASSWGRPYPDTQYF.

This clonotype has a handful of counts. The V gene is TRBV6-2 or TRBV6-3, the J gene TRBJ2-2; 8 positions agree with TRBD2. The CDR3 runs to 15 residues. After removal of 6 bases from V and 1 base from J, the junction contained 4 bases not matched to a gene. Germline V gives CDR1 MNHEY, CDR2 SVGEGT. The CDR3 DNA reads TGTGCCAGCAGGGTGGGACTAGGGAACACCGGGGAGCTGTTTTTT. It is translated as CASRVGLGNTGELFF.

This rearrangement joins TRBV28 to TRBJ2-1, with 12 bases identical to TRBD2. CDR3 length: 16 amino acids. Trimming removed 3 bases from V and 6 bases from J; junction bases left unmatched: 6. CDR1 is MDHEN and CDR2 is SYDVKM in the germline V gene. CDR3 in DNA: TGTGCCAGCAGTTTCCTCGGACTAGCGGGGCCCAATGAGCAGTTCTTC. Protein sequence: CASSFLGLAGPNEQFF.

V is TRBV29-1 and J is TRBJ2-5, with TRBD2 identical over 11 bases. Germline assignment: CDR1 SQVTM and CDR2 ANQGSEA. This CDR3 is built from 13 residues. The J segment lost 2 bases and the V segment lost 7 bases, leaving 3 bases of the junction unmatched. The CDR3 nucleotides read TGCAGCGAATTAGCGGGAGGGCAAGAGACCCAGTACTTC. Protein product: CSELAGGQETQYF.

The chain links TRBV28 to TRBJ2-2, with unresolved D. CDR1 MDHEN and CDR2 SYDVKM come from the germline V gene. The CDR3 sequence is 13 residues long. Trimming shortened V by 4 bases and J by 8 bases, and 11 bases separated the two germline ends. The CDR3 region is CASSSPTPGELFF. CDR3 sequence (DNA): TGTGCCAGCAGTTCCCCGACGCCGGGGGAGCTGTTTTTT.

This CDR3 reads CASSEDRVRLGNQPQHF. DNA for the CDR3: TGTGCCAGCAGTGAAGACAGGGTTCGTTTGGGCAATCAGCCCCAGCATTTT. The chain carries TRBV6-1 and TRBJ1-5; maybe TRBD1 (6 bases). Germline loops: CDR1 MNHNS, CDR2 SASEGT. Trimming cost V 1 base and J 2 bases, with 15 bases left between them. CDR3 length: 17 residues.

This clonotype was counted ten times or more. The chain couples TRBV7-2 to TRBJ1-1; 7 bases agree with TRBD1. Germline CDR1 reads SGHTA; CDR2 reads FQGNSA. The CDR3 is made up of 14 amino acids. The J segment lost 8 bases and the V segment lost 5 bases, leaving 11 bases of the junction unmatched. The CDR3 region has the DNA TGTGCCAGCAGCCGGCCGGGACAGCCTTCGGAAGCTTTCTTT. Its translation is CASSRPGQPSEAFF.

The sample holds a few counts of this clonotype. This chain links TRBV7-9 with TRBJ1-1; D is unresolved. The CDR3 consists of 14 residues. Germline-derived CDR1 and CDR2 are SEHNR and FQNEAQ (reference sequence). With 5 bases removed from V and 2 bases from J, the gap between germline ends came to 12 bases. The CDR3 coding sequence is TGTGCCAGCAGCCCTCCCACTAGAAACACTGAAGCTTTCTTT. This sequence encodes CASSPPTRNTEAFF. The whole variable domain, filled in from reference TRBV7-9 and TRBJ1-1, reads DTGVSQNPRHKITKRGQNVTFRCDPISEHNRLYWYRQTLGQGPEFLTYFQNEAQLEKSRLLSDRFSAERPKGSFSTLEIQRTEQGDSAMYLCASSPPTRNTEAFFGQGTRLTVV.

The chain joins TRBV7-2 to TRBJ2-1; 7 bases match TRBD2. The CDR3 extends over 15 amino acids. Trimming removed 3 bases from V and 9 bases from J; junction bases left unmatched: 11. CDR1 is SGHTA and CDR2 is FQGNSA in the germline V gene. CDR3 protein: CASSFGLDPTIEQFF. In nucleotides, the CDR3 is TGTGCCAGCAGCTTTGGACTAGATCCCACAATTGAGCAGTTCTTC.

This clonotype was seen at least ten times. The V and J genes are TRBV7-8 and TRBJ2-1; a possible D gene is TRBD2 (6 bases). This CDR3 contains 14 residues. From germline, CDR1 is SGHVS and CDR2 FQNEAQ. V was shortened by 2 bases and J by 10 bases, with 15 bases between the two germline ends. CDR3 nucleotide sequence: TGTGCCAGCAGCTTAACTAGCTACTTACCCGAGCAGTTCTTC. This codes for CASSLTSYLPEQFF.

CDR3: CASSFGQGPYNEQFF. DNA of the CDR3: TGTGCCAGCAGTTTTGGGCAGGGTCCCTACAATGAGCAGTTCTTC. The V and J genes are TRBV27 and TRBJ2-1, with TRBD1 as a possible D gene (5 bases). V shed 3 bases and J shed 2 bases, with 11 bases lying between them. From germline, CDR1 is MNHEY and CDR2 SMNVEV (reference sequence). This CDR3 is built from 15 residues.

The chain is built from TRBV7-9 and TRBJ1-1, with a weak D call TRBD1 (5 bases). The CDR3 is 13 amino acids. Germline V CDR1 and CDR2: SEHNR, FQNEAQ (reference sequence). Between the trimmed V and J ends, which lost 8 bases and 12 bases, there was a span of 22 bases. The CDR3 region has the DNA TGTGCCAGCGGTACGATGGGACCGCGAGCCCCTTTCTTT. This translates into CASGTMGPRAPFF.

This clonotype appeared many times. V usage is TRBV7-9 and J usage is TRBJ2-1; D is uncertain. Germline CDR1 is SEHNR and CDR2 is FQNEAQ (reference sequence). V shed 3 bases and J shed 5 bases, with 14 bases lying between them. The CDR3 consists of 15 residues. CDR3 loop: CASSFPSPRDNEQFF. The CDR3 DNA sequence: TGTGCCAGCAGCTTCCCCTCTCCAAGGGACAATGAGCAGTTCTTC.

This clonotype was recorded at least ten times. The rearrangement uses TRBV7-2 and TRBJ2-5, with D possibly being TRBD2 (5 bases). V was pared by 2 bases and J by 4 bases, with 8 bases between. Germline CDR1 and CDR2: SGHTA and FQGNSA. The CDR3 contains 13 residues. CDR3 loop: CASSLNEGETQYF. CDR3 DNA sequence: TGTGCCAGCAGCTTAAACGAGGGAGAGACCCAGTACTTC.

The chain couples TRBV28 to TRBJ2-1, with 14 bases aligning to TRBD2. J lost 11 bases, V lost 5 bases, and 8 bases had no gene match. CDR1 and CDR2 from the germline V gene are MDHEN and SYDVKM. The CDR3 covers 15 residues. CDR3: CASSPPGLAGVKQFF. For the CDR3, the DNA is TGTGCCAGCAGTCCACCGGGACTAGCGGGAGTAAAGCAGTTCTTC.

This rearrangement joins TRBV6-5 to TRBJ2-3; 11 bases align to TRBD1. Trimming took 1 base from V and 3 from J; bases not matched to a gene: 3. Germline V lookup: CDR1 MNHEY, CDR2 SVGAGI. This CDR3 is 16 amino acids long. CDR3 amino acids: CASSYFRDRGTDTQYF. The CDR3 nucleotides read TGTGCCAGCAGTTACTTCCGGGACAGGGGGACAGATACGCAGTATTTT.

This clonotype was detected only a few times. This chain connects TRBV7-2 to TRBJ2-5; D might be TRBD1 (7 bases). V lost 1 base, J lost 7 bases, and 22 bases lay in between. Per germline, CDR1 SGHTA and CDR2 FQGNSA. This CDR3 region has 17 residues. The CDR3 reads CASSLDQGGGRGGTQYF. DNA of the CDR3: TGTGCCAGCAGCTTAGACCAGGGGGGTGGCCGGGGCGGGACCCAGTACTTC. Filled out from reference TRBV7-2 and TRBJ2-5, the complete variable domain reads GAGVSQSPSNKVTEKGKDVELRCDPISGHTALYWYRQSLGQGLEFLIYFQGNSAPDKSGLPSDRFSAERTGGSVSTLTIQRTQQEDSAVYLCASSLDQGGGRGGTQYFGPGTRLLVL.

The chain uses TRBV24-1 and TRBJ2-5; 9 nucleotides agree with TRBD1. CDR1 is KGHDR, CDR2 SFDVKD, per germline. The CDR3 spans 16 residues. The junction had 12 bases not matched to a gene; V was cut back by 4 bases and J by 7 bases. For the CDR3, the DNA is TGTGCCACCAGTGACCCAACCGGGACAGGGAGGGCGACCCAGTACTTC. It yields the protein CATSDPTGTGRATQYF.

V and J are TRBV11-2 and TRBJ1-1, with a possible D match to TRBD1 (6 bases). Trimming cost V 4 bases and J 5 bases, with 17 bases left between them. In germline, CDR1 is SGHAT, CDR2 FQNNGV. The CDR3 is 15 amino acids. This chain's CDR3 is CASSWQGTAGTEAFF. CDR3 nucleotides: TGTGCCAGCAGCTGGCAGGGGACCGCGGGTACTGAAGCTTTCTTT.

The chain recombines TRBV28 with TRBJ1-1, with D hard to call. Germline CDR1 is MDHEN and CDR2 is SYDVKM. The CDR3 has 13 amino acids. V dropped 7 bases and J dropped 1 base, with 10 bases sitting between them. The CDR3 loop is CASISYGNTEAFF. The CDR3 DNA follows: TGTGCCAGCATTAGTTACGGGAACACTGAAGCTTTCTTT.

This clonotype was observed at least ten times. This rearrangement joins TRBV7-9 to TRBJ1-1, with no clear D. The germline V gene has CDR1 SEHNR and CDR2 FQNEAQ (reference sequence). The CDR3 is 15 amino acids. The V end lost 0 bases, the J end lost 6 bases, and 14 bases lay between the germline ends. CDR3 loop: CASSLASGGRPEAFF. CDR3 DNA: TGTGCCAGCAGCTTAGCGTCGGGTGGTCGTCCTGAAGCTTTCTTT.

This clonotype was seen a handful of times. This chain connects TRBV4-1 to TRBJ2-1; tentatively, D is TRBD2 (5 bases). Germline assignment: CDR1 MGHRA and CDR2 YSYEKL. Trimming stripped 4 bases from V and 2 bases from J, with 18 bases between. CDR3 length: 17 amino acids. CDR3 sequence: CASSPSFAGVPYNEQFF. For the CDR3, the DNA is TGCGCCAGCAGCCCTTCTTTCGCGGGCGTCCCCTACAATGAGCAGTTCTTC.

The gene calls are TRBV27 and TRBJ2-2; TRBD2 might be the D (6 bases). CDR1 and CDR2 from the germline V gene are MNHEY and SMNVEV (reference sequence). V lost 10 bases and J lost 6, with 18 bases in between. There are 14 residues in the CDR3. CDR3 loop: CATSEGRVAGELFF. CDR3 bases: TGTGCCACCTCGGAGGGTAGGGTGGCCGGGGAGCTGTTTTTT.

This rearrangement joins TRBV28 to TRBJ2-7; possible D gene TRBD1, 6 bases. The CDR3 contains 16 residues. Trimming shortened V by 4 bases and J by 2 bases, and 18 bases separated the two germline ends. CDR1 MDHEN and CDR2 SYDVKM come from the germline V gene. This chain's CDR3 is CASSSRGSPNPYEQYV. CDR3 sequence (DNA): TGTGCCAGCAGTTCGAGGGGGTCCCCGAACCCCTACGAGCAGTACGTC.